This T cell receptor beta chain was documented in a study of tumor-infiltrating lymphocytes in oesophageal squamous cell carcinoma. Per the germline V gene, CDR1 is SNHLY and CDR2 is FYNNEI. V lost 4 bases and J 3 bases, leaving 7 bases between the germline ends. The CDR3 sequence is 12 residues long. This clonotype was counted many times. One entry per CDR3 protein, called by TCRdb with MiXCR from the PCR reads. The data show some 19,000 distinct CDR3 sequences, 36% seen once. V usage is TRBV2 and J usage is TRBJ2-7; D gene ambiguous. This receptor was taken from a male donor with esophageal squamous cell carcinoma. Material for sequencing was esophageal tumor tissue. As DNA, the CDR3 is TGTGCCAGCAGTGGGCAGTACTACGAGCAGTACTTC. Protein product: CASSGQYYEQYF. Looking up the rest from reference TRBV2 and TRBJ2-7 gives the full variable domain: EPEVTQTPSHQVTQMGQEVILRCVPISNHLYFYWYRQILGQKVEFLVSFYNNEISEKSEIFDDQFSVERPDGSNFTLKIRSTKLEDSAMYFCASSGQYYEQYFGPGTRLTVT.